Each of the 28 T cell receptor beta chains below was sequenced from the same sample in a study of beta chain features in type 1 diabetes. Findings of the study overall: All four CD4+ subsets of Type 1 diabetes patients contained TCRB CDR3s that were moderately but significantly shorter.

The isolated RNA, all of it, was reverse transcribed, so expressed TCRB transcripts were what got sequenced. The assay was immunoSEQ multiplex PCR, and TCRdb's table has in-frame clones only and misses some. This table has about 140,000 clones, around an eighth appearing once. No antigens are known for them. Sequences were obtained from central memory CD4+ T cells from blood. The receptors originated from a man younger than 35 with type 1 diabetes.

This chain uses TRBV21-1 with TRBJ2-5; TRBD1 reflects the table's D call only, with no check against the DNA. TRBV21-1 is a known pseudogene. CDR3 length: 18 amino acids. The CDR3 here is CASSSGPGTGSPIETQYF. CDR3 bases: TGTGCCAGCAGCTCCGGACCCGGGACAGGTTCCCCTATAGAGACCCAGTACTTC.

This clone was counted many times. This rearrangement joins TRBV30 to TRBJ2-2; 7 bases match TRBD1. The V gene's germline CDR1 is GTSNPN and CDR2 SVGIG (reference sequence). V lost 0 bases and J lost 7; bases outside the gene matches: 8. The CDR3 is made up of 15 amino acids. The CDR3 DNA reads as TGTGCCTGGAGTGTACCACAGGGGTATAACGGGGAGCTGTTTTTT. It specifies CAWSVPQGYNGELFF.

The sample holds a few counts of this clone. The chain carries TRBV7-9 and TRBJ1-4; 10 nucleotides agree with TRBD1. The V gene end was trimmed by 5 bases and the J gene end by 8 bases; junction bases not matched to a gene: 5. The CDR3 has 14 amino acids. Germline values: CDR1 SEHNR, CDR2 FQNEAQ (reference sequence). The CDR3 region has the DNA TGTGCCAGCAGCGTGACAGGGGGCGAGGAAAAACTGTTTTTT. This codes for CASSVTGGEEKLFF.

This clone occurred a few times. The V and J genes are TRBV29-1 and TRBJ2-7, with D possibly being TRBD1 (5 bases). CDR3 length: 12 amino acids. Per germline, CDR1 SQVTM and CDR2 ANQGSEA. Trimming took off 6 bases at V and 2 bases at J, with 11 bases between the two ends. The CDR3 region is CSVQIGAYEQYF. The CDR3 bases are TGCAGCGTCCAGATAGGGGCCTACGAGCAGTACTTC.

This CDR3 is CASSRDSSYGYTF. In DNA form, the CDR3 reads TGCGCCAGCAGCAGGGACAGTTCCTATGGCTACACCTTC. The rearrangement uses TRBV5-1 and TRBJ1-2, with 7 bases fitting TRBD1. This CDR3 has 13 amino acids. CDR1 is SGHRS and CDR2 is YFSETQ in the germline V gene. V shed 4 bases, J shed 4 bases, and the junction held 4 bases outside the gene matches.

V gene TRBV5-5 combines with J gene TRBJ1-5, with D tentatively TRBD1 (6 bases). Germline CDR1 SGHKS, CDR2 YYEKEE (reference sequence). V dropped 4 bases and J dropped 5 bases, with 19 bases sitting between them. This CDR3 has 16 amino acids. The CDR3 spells CASSAQTGRGHQPQHF. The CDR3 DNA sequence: TGTGCCAGCAGCGCGCAAACAGGGCGAGGTCATCAGCCCCAGCATTTT.

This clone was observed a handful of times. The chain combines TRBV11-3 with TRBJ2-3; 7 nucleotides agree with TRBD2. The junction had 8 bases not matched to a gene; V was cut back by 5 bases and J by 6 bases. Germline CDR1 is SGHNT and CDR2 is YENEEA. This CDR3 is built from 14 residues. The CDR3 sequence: CASSETSPRDTQYF. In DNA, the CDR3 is TGTGCCAGCAGCGAGACTAGCCCCCGGGATACGCAGTATTTT.

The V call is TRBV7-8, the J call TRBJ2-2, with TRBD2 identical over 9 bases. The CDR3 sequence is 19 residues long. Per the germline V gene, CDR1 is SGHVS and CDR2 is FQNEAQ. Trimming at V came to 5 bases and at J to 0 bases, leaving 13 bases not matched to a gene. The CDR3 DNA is TGTGCCAGCAGCCCACCGGGACTAGCTCTAAATTCGAACACCGGGGAGCTGTTTTTT. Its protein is CASSPPGLALNSNTGELFF.

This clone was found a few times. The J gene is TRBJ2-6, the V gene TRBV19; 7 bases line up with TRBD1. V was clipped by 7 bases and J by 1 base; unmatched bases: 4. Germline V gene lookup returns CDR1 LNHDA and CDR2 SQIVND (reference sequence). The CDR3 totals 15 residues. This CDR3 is CASTTQGSGANVLTF. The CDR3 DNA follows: TGTGCCAGTACCACACAGGGGTCTGGGGCCAACGTCCTGACTTTC.

The CDR3 region has the DNA TGTGCCAGCAGCTTGGAGTGGGGGACGGATGAGCAGTTCTTC. The encoded protein is CASSLEWGTDEQFF. This chain connects TRBV5-5 to TRBJ2-1; D could derive from TRBD1 or TRBD2 (5 bases each). This CDR3 is built from 14 residues. Germline values: CDR1 SGHKS, CDR2 YYEKEE (reference sequence). Trimming left V 0 bases short and J 8 bases short, with 12 bases between.

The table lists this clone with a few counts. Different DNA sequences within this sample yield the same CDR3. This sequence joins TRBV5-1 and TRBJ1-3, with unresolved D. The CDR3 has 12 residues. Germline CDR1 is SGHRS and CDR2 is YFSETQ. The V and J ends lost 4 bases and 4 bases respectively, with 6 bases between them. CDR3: CASSPEGNTIYF. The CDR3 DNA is TGCGCCAGCAGCCCGGAAGGAAACACCATATATTTT.

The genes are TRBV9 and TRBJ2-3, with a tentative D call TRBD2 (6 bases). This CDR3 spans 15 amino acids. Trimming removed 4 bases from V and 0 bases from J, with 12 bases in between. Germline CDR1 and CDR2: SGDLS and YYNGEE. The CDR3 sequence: CASSLRGSSTDTQYF. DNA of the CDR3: TGTGCCAGCAGCCTTCGGGGGTCTAGCACAGATACGCAGTATTTT.

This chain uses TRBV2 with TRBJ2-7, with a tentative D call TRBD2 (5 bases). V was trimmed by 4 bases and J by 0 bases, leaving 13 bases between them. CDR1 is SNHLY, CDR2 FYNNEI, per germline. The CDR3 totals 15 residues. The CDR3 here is CASSVEGRSSYEQYF. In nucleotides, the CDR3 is TGTGCCAGCAGTGTTGAGGGCAGGAGCTCCTACGAGCAGTACTTC.

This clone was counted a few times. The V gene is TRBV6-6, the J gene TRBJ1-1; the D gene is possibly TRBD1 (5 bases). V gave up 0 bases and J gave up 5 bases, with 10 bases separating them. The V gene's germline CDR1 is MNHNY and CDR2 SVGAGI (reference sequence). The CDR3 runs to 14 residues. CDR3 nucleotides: TGTGCCAGCAGTTACTCTGGGGCGGGAACTGAAGCTTTCTTT. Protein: CASSYSGAGTEAFF.

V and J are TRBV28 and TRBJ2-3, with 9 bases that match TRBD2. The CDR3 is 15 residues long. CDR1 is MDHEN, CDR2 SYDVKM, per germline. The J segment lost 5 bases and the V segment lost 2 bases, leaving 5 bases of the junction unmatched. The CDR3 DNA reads TGTGCCAGCAGTTTACCCAGCGGGGGGTTAGATACGCAGTATTTT. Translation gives CASSLPSGGLDTQYF.

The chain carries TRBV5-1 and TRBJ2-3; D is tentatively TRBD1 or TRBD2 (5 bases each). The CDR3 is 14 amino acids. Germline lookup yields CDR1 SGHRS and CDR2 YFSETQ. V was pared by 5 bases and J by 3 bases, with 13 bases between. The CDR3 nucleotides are TGCGCCAGCAGGAGAGAGGGGATGACAGATACGCAGTATTTT. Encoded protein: CASRREGMTDTQYF.

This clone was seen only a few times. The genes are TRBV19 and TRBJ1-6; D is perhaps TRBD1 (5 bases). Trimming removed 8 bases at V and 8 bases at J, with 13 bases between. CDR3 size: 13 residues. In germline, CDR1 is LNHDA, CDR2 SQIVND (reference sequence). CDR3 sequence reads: CASGAGHDSPLHF. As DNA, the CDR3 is TGTGCCAGTGGTGCAGGGCACGATTCACCCCTCCACTTT.

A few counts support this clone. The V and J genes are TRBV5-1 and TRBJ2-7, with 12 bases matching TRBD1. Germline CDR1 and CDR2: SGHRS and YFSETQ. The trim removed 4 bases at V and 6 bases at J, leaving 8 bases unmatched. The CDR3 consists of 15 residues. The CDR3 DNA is TGCGCCAGCAGCGCGGGGACAGGGGGCATCGGCGAGCAGTACTTC. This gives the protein CASSAGTGGIGEQYF.

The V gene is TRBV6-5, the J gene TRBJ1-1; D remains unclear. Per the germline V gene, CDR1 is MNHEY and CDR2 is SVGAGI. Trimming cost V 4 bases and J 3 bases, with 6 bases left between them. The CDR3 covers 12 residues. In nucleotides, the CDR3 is TGTGCCAGCAGTTCTCGTTACACTGAAGCTTTCTTT. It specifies CASSSRYTEAFF.

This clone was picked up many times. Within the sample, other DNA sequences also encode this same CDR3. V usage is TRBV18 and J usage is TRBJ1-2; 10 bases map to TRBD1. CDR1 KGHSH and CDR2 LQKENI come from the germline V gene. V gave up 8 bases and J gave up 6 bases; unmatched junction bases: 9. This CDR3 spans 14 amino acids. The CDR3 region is CASGDRGRSHGYTF. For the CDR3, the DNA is TGTGCCAGCGGTGACAGGGGGCGATCCCATGGCTACACCTTC.

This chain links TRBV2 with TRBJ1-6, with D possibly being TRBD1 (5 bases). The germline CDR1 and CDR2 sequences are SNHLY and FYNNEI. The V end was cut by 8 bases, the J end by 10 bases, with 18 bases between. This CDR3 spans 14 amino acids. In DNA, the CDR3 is TGTGCCAGCCTTGCGCAGGGAGGCGGATCACCCCTCCACTTT. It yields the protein CASLAQGGGSPLHF.

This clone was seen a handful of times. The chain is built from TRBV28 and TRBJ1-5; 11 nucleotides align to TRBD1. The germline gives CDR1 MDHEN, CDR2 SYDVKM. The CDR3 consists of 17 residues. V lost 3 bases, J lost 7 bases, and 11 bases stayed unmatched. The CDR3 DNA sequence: TGTGCCAGCAGTTTTGGCCGGGACAGGGGGGTAAAGCAGCCCCAGCATTTT. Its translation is CASSFGRDRGVKQPQHF.

The CDR3 bases are TGTGCCAGCAGCGGACAGACTAACTATGGCTACACCTTC. It encodes CASSGQTNYGYTF. The chain carries TRBV7-2 and TRBJ1-2; tentatively, D is TRBD1 (6 bases). V was clipped by 5 bases and J by 0 bases, with 7 bases between them. The CDR3 is made up of 13 amino acids. Germline CDR1 reads SGHTA; CDR2 reads FQGNSA.

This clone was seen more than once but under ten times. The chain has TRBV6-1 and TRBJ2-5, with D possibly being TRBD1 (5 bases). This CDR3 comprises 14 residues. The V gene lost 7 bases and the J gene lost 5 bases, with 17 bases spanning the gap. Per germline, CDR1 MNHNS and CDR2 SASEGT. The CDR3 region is CASNGPGSAETQYF. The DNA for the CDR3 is TGTGCCAGCAATGGTCCAGGGTCAGCGGAGACCCAGTACTTC.

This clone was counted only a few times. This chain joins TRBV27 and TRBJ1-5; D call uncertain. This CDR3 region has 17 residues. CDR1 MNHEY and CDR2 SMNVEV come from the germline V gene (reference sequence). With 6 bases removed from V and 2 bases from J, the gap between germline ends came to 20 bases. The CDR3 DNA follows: TGTGCCAGCAGCCAGAGTATGTGGGCTCGAGGCAATCAGCCCCAGCATTTT. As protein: CASSQSMWARGNQPQHF.

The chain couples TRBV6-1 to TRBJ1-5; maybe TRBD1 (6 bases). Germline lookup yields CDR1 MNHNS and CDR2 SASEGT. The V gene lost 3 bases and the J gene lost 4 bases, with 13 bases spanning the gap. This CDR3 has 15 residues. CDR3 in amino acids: CASSDVTGFNQPQHF. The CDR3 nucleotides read TGTGCCAGCAGTGACGTGACAGGCTTTAATCAGCCCCAGCATTTT.

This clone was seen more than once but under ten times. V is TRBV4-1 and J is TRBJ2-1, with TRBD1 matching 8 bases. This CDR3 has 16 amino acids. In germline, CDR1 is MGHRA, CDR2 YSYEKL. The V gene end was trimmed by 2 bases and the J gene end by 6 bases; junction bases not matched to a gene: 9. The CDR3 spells CASSQRQGLNINEQFF. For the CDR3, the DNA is TGCGCCAGCAGCCAAAGACAGGGGCTAAATATCAATGAGCAGTTCTTC.

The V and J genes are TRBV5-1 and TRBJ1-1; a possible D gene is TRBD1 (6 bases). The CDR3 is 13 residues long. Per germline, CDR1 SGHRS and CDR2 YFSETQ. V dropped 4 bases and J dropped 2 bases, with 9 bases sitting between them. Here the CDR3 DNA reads TGCGCCAGCAGCACGACAGGAAACACTGAAGCTTTCTTT. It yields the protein CASSTTGNTEAFF.